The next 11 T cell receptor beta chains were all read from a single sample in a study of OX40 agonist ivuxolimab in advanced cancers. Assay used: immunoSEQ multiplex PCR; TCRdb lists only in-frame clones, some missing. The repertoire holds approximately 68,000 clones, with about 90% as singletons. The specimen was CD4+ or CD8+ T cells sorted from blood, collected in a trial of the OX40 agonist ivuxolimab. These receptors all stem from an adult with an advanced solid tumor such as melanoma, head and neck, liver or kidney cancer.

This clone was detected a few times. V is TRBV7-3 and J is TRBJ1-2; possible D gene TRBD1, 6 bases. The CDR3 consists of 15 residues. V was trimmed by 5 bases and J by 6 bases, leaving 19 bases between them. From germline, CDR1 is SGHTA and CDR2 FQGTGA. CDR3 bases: TGTGCCAGCAGCAACGCAGCAGGGGCCTGGGATGGCTACACCTTC. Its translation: CASSNAAGAWDGYTF.

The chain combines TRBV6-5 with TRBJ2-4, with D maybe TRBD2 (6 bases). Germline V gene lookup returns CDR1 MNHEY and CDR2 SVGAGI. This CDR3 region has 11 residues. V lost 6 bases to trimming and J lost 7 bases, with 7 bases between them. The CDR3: CASSRGNIQYF. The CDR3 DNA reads TGTGCCAGCAGCCGGGGGAACATTCAGTACTTC.

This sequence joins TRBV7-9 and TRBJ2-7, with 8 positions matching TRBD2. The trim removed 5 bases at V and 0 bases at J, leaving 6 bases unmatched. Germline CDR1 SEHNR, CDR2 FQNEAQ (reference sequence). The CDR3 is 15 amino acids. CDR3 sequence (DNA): TGTGCCAGCAGCCCCGTGCGGGGGGACTCCTACGAGCAGTACTTC. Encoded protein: CASSPVRGDSYEQYF. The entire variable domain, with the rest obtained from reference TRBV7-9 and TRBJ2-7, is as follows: DTGVSQNPRHKITKRGQNVTFRCDPISEHNRLYWYRQTLGQGPEFLTYFQNEAQLEKSRLLSDRFSAERPKGSFSTLEIQRTEQGDSAMYLCASSPVRGDSYEQYFGPGTRLTVT.

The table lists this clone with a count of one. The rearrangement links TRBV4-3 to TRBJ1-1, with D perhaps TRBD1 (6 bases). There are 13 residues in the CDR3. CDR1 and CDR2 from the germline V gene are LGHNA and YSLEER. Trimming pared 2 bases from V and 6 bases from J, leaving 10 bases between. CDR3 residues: CASSQQQGPEAFF. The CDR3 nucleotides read TGCGCCAGCAGCCAACAACAGGGTCCTGAAGCTTTCTTT.

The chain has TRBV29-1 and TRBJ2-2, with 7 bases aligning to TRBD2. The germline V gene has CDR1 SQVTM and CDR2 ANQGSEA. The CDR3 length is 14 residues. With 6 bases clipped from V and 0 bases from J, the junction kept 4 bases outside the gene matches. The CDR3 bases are TGCAGCGTCGGCGGGACTACGAACACCGGGGAGCTGTTTTTT. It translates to CSVGGTTNTGELFF.

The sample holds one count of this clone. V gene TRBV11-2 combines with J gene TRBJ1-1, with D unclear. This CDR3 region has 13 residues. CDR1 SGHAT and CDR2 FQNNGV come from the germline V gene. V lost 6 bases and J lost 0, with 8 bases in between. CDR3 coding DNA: TGTGCCAGCAGTCTTCGATTGAACACTGAAGCTTTCTTT. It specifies CASSLRLNTEAFF.

CDR3 bases: TGTGCCAGTCGGGGACTAGCGGGAACCAATGAGCAGTTCTTC. It yields the protein CASRGLAGTNEQFF. This sequence joins TRBV2 and TRBJ2-1; TRBD2 agrees at 13 bases. CDR1 and CDR2 (germline): SNHLY, FYNNEI. Trimming cost V 9 bases and J 6 bases; bases outside gene matches: 5. The CDR3 has 14 amino acids.

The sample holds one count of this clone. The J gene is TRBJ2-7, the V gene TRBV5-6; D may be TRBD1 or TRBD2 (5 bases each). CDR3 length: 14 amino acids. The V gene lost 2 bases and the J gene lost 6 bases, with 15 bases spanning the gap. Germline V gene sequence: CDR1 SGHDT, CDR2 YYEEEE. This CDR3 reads CASSFWGRGSEQYF. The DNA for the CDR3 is TGTGCCAGCAGCTTCTGGGGGAGAGGTAGCGAGCAGTACTTC.

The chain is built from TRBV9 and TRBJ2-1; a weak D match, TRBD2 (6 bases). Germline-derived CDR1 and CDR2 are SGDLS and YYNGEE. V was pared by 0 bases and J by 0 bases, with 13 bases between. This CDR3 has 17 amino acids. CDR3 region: CASSVARIGSSYNEQFF. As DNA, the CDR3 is TGTGCCAGCAGCGTAGCCCGAATCGGGAGCTCCTACAATGAGCAGTTCTTC.

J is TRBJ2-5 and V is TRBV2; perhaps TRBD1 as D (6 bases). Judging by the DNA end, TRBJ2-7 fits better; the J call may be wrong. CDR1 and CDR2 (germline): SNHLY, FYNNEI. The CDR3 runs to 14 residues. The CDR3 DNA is TGTGCCAGCAGTCCTCTCGGACAGCTAGGCGAGCAGTACTTC. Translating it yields CASSPLGQLGEQYF.

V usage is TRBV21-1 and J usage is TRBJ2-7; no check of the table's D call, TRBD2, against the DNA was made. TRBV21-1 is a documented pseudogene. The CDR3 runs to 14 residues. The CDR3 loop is CASSPTPCGYEQYF. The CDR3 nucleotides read TGTGCCAGCAGCCCTACCCCCTGCGGGTACGAGCAGTACTTC.